This TCR beta chain stems from a study of OX40 agonist ivuxolimab in advanced cancers. Sequencing was performed with immunoSEQ multiplex PCR; in TCRdb, only in-frame clones are kept and a portion is missing. The sample includes roughly 64,000 clones, about four fifths of them seen just once. Germline CDR1 is MNHNY and CDR2 is SVGAGI (reference sequence). This CDR3 has 16 amino acids. The V gene end was trimmed by 6 bases and the J gene end by 0 bases; junction bases not matched to a gene: 8. Remarks on this clone: Its cognate antigen is unknown.

The study's findings and limits: Clonal expansion in partial responders at 0.1-3.0 mg/kg ranked among the lowest. Clonal expansion from baseline to week 6 occurred in both CD4+ and CD8+ T cells.

The sequence derives from an adult with an advanced solid tumor such as melanoma, head and neck, liver or kidney cancer. The sequenced sample was CD4+ or CD8+ T cells sorted from blood, obtained in a trial of the OX40 agonist ivuxolimab. The chain links TRBV6-6 to TRBJ2-7, with TRBD2 identical over 10 bases. The CDR3 spells CASRSPGTSASYEQYF. CDR3 DNA sequence: TGTGCCAGCAGGTCCCCCGGGACTAGCGCCTCCTACGAGCAGTACTTC.